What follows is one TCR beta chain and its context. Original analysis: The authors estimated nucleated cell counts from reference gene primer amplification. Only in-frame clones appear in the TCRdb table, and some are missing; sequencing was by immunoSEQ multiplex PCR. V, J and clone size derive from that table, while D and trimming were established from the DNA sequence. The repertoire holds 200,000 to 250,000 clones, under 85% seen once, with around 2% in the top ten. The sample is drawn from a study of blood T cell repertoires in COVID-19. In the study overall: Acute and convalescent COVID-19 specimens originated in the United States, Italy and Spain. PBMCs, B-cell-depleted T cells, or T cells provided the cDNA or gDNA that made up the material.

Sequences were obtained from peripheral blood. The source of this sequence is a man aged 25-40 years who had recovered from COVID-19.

CDR3 protein: CASSFPSGAHLYEQFF. DNA for the CDR3: TGTGCCAGCAGCTTCCCCTCAGGGGCTCATCTATATGAGCAGTTCTTC. V and J are TRBV7-9 and TRBJ2-1; a possible D gene is TRBD1 (6 bases). Per the germline V gene, CDR1 is SEHNR and CDR2 is FQNEAQ (reference sequence). The length of the CDR3 is 16 residues. Deletions cut 3 bases from V and 8 bases from J, with 20 bases between.